This T cell receptor beta chain was captured by sequencing in a study of PD-1 blockade in classical Hodgkin lymphoma. Whole-study context: Nivolumab dosing for patients was 3 mg/kg, administered intravenously every 2 weeks.

The CDR3 has 16 residues. With 0 bases removed from V and 7 bases from J, the gap between germline ends came to 18 bases. As for time point: cycle 4 day 1 (C4D1), after 6 weeks of nivolumab. Relapses following autologous stem cell transplantation were seen in all patients, with brentuximab vedotin exposure varying. TCRdb's table, derived via immunoSEQ multiplex PCR, lists solely in-frame clones and lacks some. Of about 89,000 clones in the sample, 90% were seen once. Study-wide findings and caveats: CD4+ TCR diversity climbed significantly by C4D1, unlike CD8+ TCR diversity. Relapsed/refractory patients reportedly had lower baseline diversity than newly diagnosed patients.

Turning to this clone: Its antigen is not identified.

The clonotype was recovered from a human donor with classical Hodgkin lymphoma. The specimen comprised peripheral blood mononuclear cells (PBMCs), sampled before the fourth cycle of nivolumab. The chain couples TRBV6-7 to TRBJ1-1; D not certain. TRBV6-7 falls under the ORF class, with uncertain function. CDR3 protein: CASSYSIRPFPREAFF. The DNA for the CDR3 is TGTGCCAGCAGTTACTCGATACGACCTTTCCCCCGTGAAGCTTTCTTT.